The rows below give T cell receptor beta chains drawn from one sample of a study of cytotoxic CD8 clonotypes in ibrutinib-treated CLL. Some clones are missing from TCRdb's copy, which holds only in-frame ones; the method was immunoSEQ multiplex PCR. The data show approximately 280,000 clones, approximately 76% seen once. Sequenced material: PBMCs, taken at disease progression, from a patient treated with ibrutinib. The receptors were gathered from a human donor with chronic lymphocytic leukemia. CDR3s include the opening cysteine and the closing phenylalanine or tryptophan. The order of the fields is V gene, J gene, D gene, clone size, CDR3 protein, CDR3 DNA. D genes are given only for firm matches. Clone size, where shown, is once, few, many, or a class for clones that have expanded.

TRBV7-6	TRBJ2-1	-	-	CASSPGGNNEQFF	TGTGCCAGCAGCCCCGGCGGAAACAATGAGCAGTTCTTC
TRBV9	TRBJ2-5	TRBD1	-	CASSSSTGEIGETQYF	TGTGCCAGCAGCTCGTCGACAGGGGAAATAGGAGAGACCCAGTACTTC
TRBV5-4	TRBJ2-1	-	-	CASSFRSSAESEQFF	TGTGCCAGCAGTTTCCGAAGTTCCGCAGAATCCGAGCAGTTCTTC
TRBV5-1	TRBJ1-1	-	-	CASSQLPNTEAFF	TGCGCCAGCAGTCAACTTCCGAACACTGAAGCTTTCTTT
TRBV7-3	TRBJ2-2	-	-	CASSLRTGPGELFF	TGTGCCAGCAGCTTACGAACAGGGCCCGGGGAGCTGTTTTTT
TRBV9	TRBJ2-7	TRBD1	once	CASSVGGGQGAHEQYF	TGTGCCAGCAGCGTAGGTGGGGGACAGGGGGCCCACGAGCAGTACTTC
TRBV11-2	TRBJ2-7	-	-	CASSSSGDNYEQYF	TGTGCCAGCAGCTCCTCAGGGGACAACTACGAGCAGTACTTC
TRBV5-1	TRBJ1-3	-	few	CASSLGSENTIYF	TGCGCCAGCAGCTTGGGGTCCGAAAACACCATATATTTT
TRBV4-1	TRBJ2-1	TRBD2	-	CASSQSTSGRAWNEQFF	TGCGCCAGCAGCCAATCGACTAGCGGGAGGGCTTGGAATGAGCAGTTCTTC
TRBV15	TRBJ2-1	-	few	CATSRPLKGHSREQFF	TGTGCCACCAGCAGACCGCTTAAGGGGCATTCTCGTGAGCAGTTCTTC
TRBV7-6	TRBJ1-1	TRBD1	once	CASSSTGQPNTEAFF	TGTGCCAGCAGCTCTACGGGACAGCCGAACACTGAAGCTTTCTTT
TRBV5-1	TRBJ2-5	-	-	CASSLNSVVQETQYF	TGCGCCAGCAGCTTGAACTCGGTGGTCCAAGAGACCCAGTACTTC
TRBV6-1	TRBJ1-2	TRBD1	-	CASRAGGRYGYTF	TGTGCCAGCCGTGCAGGGGGCCGCTATGGCTACACCTTC
TRBV28	TRBJ1-2	TRBD1	-	CASSTGTGPRSTF	TGTGCCAGCAGCACCGGGACAGGGCCGAGGAGCACCTTC
TRBV15	TRBJ2-3	-	-	CATSRVDRNTDTQYF	TGTGCCACCAGCAGGGTCGACAGGAACACAGATACGCAGTATTTT
TRBV10-3	TRBJ2-3	TRBD2	once	CAISDRTSGTDTQYF	TGTGCCATCAGTGACCGGACTAGCGGCACAGATACGCAGTATTTT
TRBV5-6	TRBJ1-5	-	-	CASSFGGSEPQHF	TGTGCCAGCAGCTTCGGGGGCTCGGAGCCCCAGCATTTT
TRBV29-1	TRBJ1-1	TRBD1	few	CSAPRTGVAEAFF	TGCAGCGCCCCTAGGACAGGGGTCGCTGAAGCTTTCTTT
TRBV27	TRBJ1-5	-	once	CASSLRDSNQPQHF	TGTGCCAGCAGTTTACGGGACAGCAATCAGCCCCAGCATTTT
TRBV11-3	TRBJ2-2	TRBD1	-	CASSLQGVGELFF	TGTGCCAGCAGCTTGCAGGGGGTCGGGGAGCTGTTTTTT
TRBV19	TRBJ2-5	-	-	CASSMGWGNQETQYF	TGTGCCAGTAGTATGGGTTGGGGGAACCAAGAGACCCAGTACTTC
TRBV7-2	TRBJ2-7	-	-	CASSTGTAVVYEQYF	TGTGCCAGCAGCACCGGGACGGCCGTAGTCTACGAGCAGTACTTC
TRBV6-5	TRBJ2-7	TRBD1	-	CASRRDRGYSYEQYF	TGTGCCAGCAGAAGGGACAGGGGTTACTCCTACGAGCAGTACTTC
TRBV29-1	TRBJ2-2	TRBD2	-	CSGLAGGKTGELFF	TGCAGCGGGCTAGCGGGAGGGAAGACCGGGGAGCTGTTTTTT
TRBV7-9	TRBJ1-2	-	-	CASSSAGAYGYTF	TGTGCCAGCAGCTCAGCAGGAGCTTATGGCTACACCTTC
TRBV27	TRBJ2-7	-	-	CASSFRGEYEQYF	TGTGCCAGCAGTTTTCGGGGAGAATACGAGCAGTACTTC
TRBV29-1	TRBJ2-4	-	-	CSVAEGHPRFANIQYF	TGCAGCGTTGCCGAAGGGCACCCCCGGTTTGCGAACATTCAGTACTTC
TRBV18	TRBJ2-6	-	-	CASSPVPGANVLTF	TGTGCCAGCTCACCAGTCCCTGGGGCCAACGTCCTGACTTTC
TRBV19	TRBJ1-2	TRBD1	-	CASKGGQEYYYGYTF	TGTGCCAGTAAAGGGGGACAGGAGTATTACTATGGCTACACCTTC
TRBV5-1	TRBJ2-7	-	-	CASSSNTPSPQRARFYEQYF	TGCGCCAGCAGCTCGAATACCCCCTCCCCACAACGGGCGAGATTCTACGAGCAGTACTTC
TRBV6-1	TRBJ1-2	-	-	CASSEGPGANYGYTF	TGTGCCAGCAGTGAAGGGCCAGGGGCTAACTATGGCTACACCTTC
TRBV6-1	TRBJ1-2	-	-	CASSPQQGADGYTF	TGTGCCAGCTCCCCGCAACAGGGAGCGGATGGCTACACCTTC
TRBV11-2	TRBJ2-6	TRBD1	-	CASSYRGSGANVLTF	TGTGCCAGCAGCTACAGGGGCTCTGGGGCCAACGTCCTGACTTTC
TRBV9	TRBJ2-1	-	-	CASSVGSTYNEQFF	TGTGCCAGCAGCGTAGGTAGTACCTACAATGAGCAGTTCTTC
TRBV7-3	TRBJ2-1	-	-	CASSLTGYNEQFF	TGTGCCAGCAGCTTAACCGGATACAATGAGCAGTTCTTC
TRBV25-1	TRBJ2-1	-	-	CASSVSGLSTYNEQFF	TGTGCCAGCAGTGTCTCGGGACTCTCCACCTACAATGAGCAGTTCTTC